Below are 24 T cell receptor beta chains sequenced from a single sample in a study of CD8+CD57+ T cells in acquired aplastic anemia. Patients chosen for sequencing had CD8+CD57+ cells that had expanded, as shown by flow cytometry. The template used for profiling TCR beta VDJ and CDR3 was genomic DNA. Using its own MiXCR run on the reads, TCRdb lists one record per CDR3 protein. The sample yields 150,000 to 200,000 distinct CDR3 sequences, less than 60% seen once. Specimen: sorted CD4+, CD8+, or CD8+CD57+ T cells (not recorded which) from PBMCs. The receptors here all came from a human donor with aplastic anemia.

To note about this clonotype: At one of its ends the junction is not consistent with the germline gene, which may arise from a read error. The rearrangement joins TRBV10-3 to TRBJ1-2, with D possibly matching TRBD1 (6 bases). The CDR3 has 11 residues. Germline V lookup: CDR1 ENHRY, CDR2 SYGVKD. This chain's CDR3 is CTITGRDGYTF. The CDR3 nucleotides read TGTACCATCACAGGGAGGGATGGCTACACCTTC.

The chain joins TRBV15 to TRBJ1-5; tentative D call: TRBD1 (5 bases). V was clipped by 3 bases and J by 0 bases, with 15 bases between them. This CDR3 has 17 amino acids. Germline lookup yields CDR1 LNHNV and CDR2 YYDKDF (reference sequence). CDR3 loop: CATSRPTPRDSNQPQHF. The CDR3 bases are TGTGCCACCAGCAGGCCAACCCCCAGGGATAGCAATCAGCCCCAGCATTTT.

The chain couples TRBV5-5 to TRBJ1-5; D may be TRBD1 (6 bases). This CDR3 spans 16 amino acids. Trimming stripped 0 bases from V and 5 bases from J, with 15 bases between. From germline, CDR1 is SGHKS and CDR2 YYEKEE (reference sequence). The CDR3 region is CASSLGGRQAYQPQHF. The CDR3 nucleotides read TGTGCCAGCAGCTTGGGGGGACGACAGGCTTATCAGCCCCAGCATTTT.

This clonotype was detected many times. V is TRBV5-4 and J is TRBJ1-4, with 7 bases that match TRBD1. V shed 4 bases and J 6 bases; nucleotides not matched to a gene: 9. Germline loops: CDR1 SGHNT, CDR2 YYREEE (reference sequence). The CDR3 has 15 amino acids. CDR3 bases: TGTGCCAGCAGCGCCACAGGGGCTGGGGATGAAAAACTGTTTTTT. This gives the protein CASSATGAGDEKLFF.

This clonotype has only one observation. This chain uses TRBV7-9 with TRBJ2-7, with D possibly being TRBD1 (5 bases). The V gene's germline CDR1 is SEHNR and CDR2 FQNEAQ (reference sequence). There are 15 residues in the CDR3. Trimming took off 4 bases at V and 2 bases at J, with 15 bases between the two ends. The CDR3 reads CASSYGRGATYEQYF. CDR3 bases: TGTGCCAGCAGCTACGGTAGGGGCGCCACCTACGAGCAGTACTTC.

This rearrangement joins TRBV19 to TRBJ2-5; D not resolved. V lost 4 bases and J 5 bases, leaving 8 bases between the germline ends. Germline values: CDR1 LNHDA, CDR2 SQIVND (reference sequence). This CDR3 comprises 12 residues. CDR3: CASSKARETQYF. The CDR3 DNA is TGTGCCAGTAGTAAGGCTCGCGAGACCCAGTACTTC.

In this sample, this clonotype turned up many times. Here the CDR3 DNA reads TGCAGCGGGCAGGGTCGGGAAAAACTGTTTTTT. It specifies CSGQGREKLFF. This chain links TRBV29-1 with TRBJ1-4, with D possibly matching TRBD1 (5 bases). The CDR3 sequence is 11 residues long. Germline-derived CDR1 and CDR2 are SQVTM and ANQGSEA. The V end lost 7 bases, the J end lost 8 bases, and 11 bases lay between the germline ends.

This clonotype has a single count. The DNA for the CDR3 is TGCAGCGTTGACGGCTTGAACACCGGGGAGCTGTTTTTT. It yields the protein CSVDGLNTGELFF. The chain combines TRBV29-1 with TRBJ2-2, with D unresolved. Trimming left V 3 bases short and J 1 base short, with 6 bases between. This CDR3 is built from 13 residues. Germline V gives CDR1 SQVTM, CDR2 ANQGSEA.

The chain uses TRBV20-1 and TRBJ2-1; possible D gene TRBD2, 7 bases. Trimming pared 1 base from V and 9 bases from J, leaving 19 bases between. The CDR3 contains 15 residues. Germline V gene sequence: CDR1 DFQATT, CDR2 SNEGSKA (reference sequence). CDR3 protein: CSARGGGAKVTEQFF. The CDR3, as DNA: TGCAGTGCTAGAGGGGGGGGGGCCAAGGTTACTGAGCAGTTCTTC.

This sequence joins TRBV29-1 and TRBJ1-1; D may be TRBD1 (5 bases). V was pared by 7 bases and J by 0 bases, with 12 bases between. CDR3 size: 13 residues. The germline CDR1 and CDR2 sequences are SQVTM and ANQGSEA. This CDR3 is CSAPRGLNTEAFF. In DNA, the CDR3 is TGCAGCGCCCCACGGGGCCTGAACACTGAAGCTTTCTTT.

This clonotype appeared a few times. This chain joins TRBV5-5 and TRBJ2-7, with TRBD2 matching over 11 bases. The germline CDR1 and CDR2 sequences are SGHKS and YYEKEE (reference sequence). V dropped 4 bases and J dropped 4; count of bases not matched to a gene: 7. The CDR3 is made up of 15 amino acids. The CDR3: CASSPLSGRAYEQYF. The CDR3 DNA reads as TGTGCCAGCAGCCCACTTAGCGGGAGGGCATACGAGCAGTACTTC.

The rearrangement joins TRBV10-1 to TRBJ2-1; tentative D call: TRBD2 (6 bases). V was shortened by 2 bases and J by 0 bases, with 8 bases between the two germline ends. The length of the CDR3 is 15 residues. Per the germline V gene, CDR1 is WNHNN and CDR2 is SYGVQD (reference sequence). As DNA, the CDR3 is TGCGCCAGCAGTGAGGGCGGGAACTCCTACAATGAGCAGTTCTTC. Its translation: CASSEGGNSYNEQFF.

This clonotype turned up a few times. J is TRBJ2-7 and V is TRBV10-1; TRBD1 is a possible D gene (6 bases). The CDR3 loop spans 16 amino acids. Trimming shortened V by 0 bases and J by 0 bases, and 12 bases separated the two germline ends. Germline V gives CDR1 WNHNN, CDR2 SYGVQD (reference sequence). CDR3 nucleotides: TGCGCCAGCAGTGAGTCGGCAGGGGATAGCTCCTACGAGCAGTACTTC. Its translation is CASSESAGDSSYEQYF.

This clonotype was seen ten or more times. The gene calls are TRBV6-5 and TRBJ2-7; either TRBD1 or TRBD2 may supply D (6 bases each). The germline V gene encodes CDR1 MNHEY and CDR2 SVGAGI. The CDR3 runs to 14 residues. V lost 6 bases to trimming and J lost 2 bases, with 14 bases between them. This chain's CDR3 is CASRRGDPPYEQYF. The CDR3 nucleotides are TGTGCCAGCAGAAGGGGGGACCCTCCCTACGAGCAGTACTTC.

This clonotype was counted at least ten times. Germline and junction disagree at one end, which may indicate a read error. The V gene is TRBV4-3, the J gene TRBJ2-2, with TRBD1 as a possible D gene (6 bases). Germline CDR1 LGHNA, CDR2 YSLEER. The CDR3 runs 13 residues. CDR3 loop: CASSLGLMDSLVF. CDR3 in DNA: TGCGCCAGCAGTCTTGGGCTCATGGACAGCCTGGTTTTT.

This clonotype has a count of ten or more. The chain carries TRBV6-1 and TRBJ1-5; D is perhaps TRBD1 (6 bases). CDR1 and CDR2 (germline): MNHNS, SASEGT. Trimming removed 6 bases at V and 6 bases at J, with 21 bases between. CDR3 length: 16 amino acids. The CDR3 sequence is CASRKNRDIEGQPQHF. The CDR3 DNA is TGTGCCAGCAGAAAGAACCGGGACATTGAAGGTCAGCCCCAGCATTTT.

This clonotype appeared a few times. The chain employs TRBV18 and TRBJ1-1; TRBD1 aligns across 10 bases. V lost 6 bases and J lost 3; bases outside the gene matches: 4. The CDR3 has 14 residues. Germline assignment: CDR1 KGHSH and CDR2 LQKENI. The CDR3 DNA is TGTGCCAGCTCCCCGGGACAGGGGCACACTGAAGCTTTCTTT. It encodes CASSPGQGHTEAFF.

V is TRBV24-1 and J is TRBJ1-5; 7 bases map to TRBD1. The CDR3 is 15 residues long. CDR1 and CDR2 from the germline V gene are KGHDR and SFDVKD. V was clipped by 2 bases and J by 6 bases; unmatched bases: 6. CDR3 residues: CATSDSTGYGQPQHF. Written as DNA, the CDR3 is TGTGCCACCAGTGATTCGACAGGGTACGGTCAGCCCCAGCATTTT.

This clonotype occurred many times. The chain recombines TRBV20-1 with TRBJ2-7; 8 nucleotides agree with TRBD2. Germline V gene lookup returns CDR1 DFQATT and CDR2 SNEGSKA (reference sequence). Trimming cost V 5 bases and J 4 bases; bases outside gene matches: 10. CDR3 length equals 14 residues. The CDR3 DNA sequence: TGCAGTGCTTGCCCCACTAGCGGCCGGTACGAGCAGTACTTC. It specifies CSACPTSGRYEQYF.

This chain links TRBV18 with TRBJ2-6; 7 bases agree with TRBD1. V was clipped by 6 bases and J by 0 bases; unmatched bases: 5. The germline gives CDR1 KGHSH, CDR2 LQKENI. This CDR3 contains 16 residues. The CDR3 spells CASSPDRVSGANVLTF. The CDR3 DNA sequence: TGTGCCAGCTCGCCCGACAGGGTCTCTGGGGCCAACGTCCTGACTTTC.

This clonotype was counted ten times or more. The V and J genes are TRBV9 and TRBJ1-2; D uncertain. Deletions cut 3 bases from V and 2 bases from J, with 14 bases between. Germline loops: CDR1 SGDLS, CDR2 YYNGEE. CDR3 length: 15 residues. This CDR3 is CASSGGSALNYGYTF. The CDR3, as DNA: TGTGCCAGCAGCGGTGGATCGGCCCTCAACTATGGCTACACCTTC.

V usage is TRBV2 and J usage is TRBJ2-3; D may be TRBD2 (7 bases). This CDR3 spans 16 amino acids. Per germline, CDR1 SNHLY and CDR2 FYNNEI. The V gene lost 10 bases and the J gene lost 2 bases, with 22 bases spanning the gap. Here the CDR3 reads CATFSGGPRTTDTQYF. DNA for the CDR3: TGTGCCACCTTCTCCGGGGGGCCACGGACCACAGATACGCAGTATTTT.

This clonotype showed up many times. The genes are TRBV3-1 and TRBJ2-7; 7 bases are shared with TRBD2. The CDR3 is 14 residues long. The V segment lost 4 bases and the J segment 6 bases; nucleotides outside the gene matches: 9. Germline-derived CDR1 and CDR2 are LGHDT and YNNKEL (reference sequence). CDR3 nucleotide sequence: TGTGCCAGCAGCCTTGTAGCGGGCGCTAGCGAGCAGTACTTC. It is translated as CASSLVAGASEQYF.

This clonotype turned up a few times. This chain uses TRBV20-1 with TRBJ1-6, with D perhaps matching TRBD1 (5 bases). CDR1 and CDR2 (germline): DFQATT, SNEGSKA (reference sequence). This CDR3 has 13 amino acids. V was trimmed by 6 bases and J by 7 bases, leaving 13 bases between them. CDR3 residues: CSAPTESNSPLHF. The CDR3 coding sequence is TGCAGTGCCCCGACAGAAAGCAATTCACCCCTCCACTTT.